Detailed here is one TCR beta chain. Its antigen is not yet known. No quality values exist for individual bases; no much larger clone is one base distant. The CDR3 regions of human TCRbeta chains were analyzed by immunosequencing. The paper's data handling went like this. TCRs in the repertoires were compared against a reference library of SARS-CoV-2-specific TCRs that had been generated with the MIRA antigen-specificity platform. Breadth was defined as the fraction of unique TCRs that were SARS-CoV-2-associated. Depth was defined as the fraction of total T cells that were SARS-CoV-2-associated. Using the MIRA data, each spike-specific TCR was mapped to the spike region that the TCR reacts to and placed in a CD4 or CD8 class. Log10-transformed breadth and depth values were compared by one-way ANOVA with Sidak's multiple comparisons tests. TCRdb mirrors the immuneACCESS table, restricted to in-frame sequences. Some clones are absent from its copies; in checked studies, under half trace to an unresolved V gene, and the reason for the others is unknown. That table is the source of V, J and clone size, and D and trimming were worked out from the DNA. This sample has about 110,000 clones in its table, and about 89% of those were observed once. Clones ranked in the top ten supply around 4.4% of the sample.

The data stem from a study of T cell responses to AZD1222 COVID-19 vaccine (dated by TCRdb to about 2021). Background on the whole study: TCR sequencing covered fewer than 250 trial participants: roughly 200 given two doses of AZD1222 and about 26 given two doses of MenACWY control vaccine. Trial participants were enrolled into age subgroups of 18-55, 56-69 and 70-plus years, which contained about 150, 27 and 61 TCR-sequenced participants, respectively. Here is what the overall study found, with its caveats: Most participants were white British and females outnumbered males, and the authors suggested that clonal diversity may have been underestimated. Because no samples from the day 14 peak response were available, repertoires could be characterized only after the peak T cell response. In the small 56-69-year group, the increase in depth fell short of significance, most likely because of low power. Conclusions about previously exposed vaccinees are limited, since just six AZD1222 recipients were seropositive for SARS-CoV-2 at baseline. Reportedly, close to half of the unique spike-specific TCRs recognized epitopes lying outside the regions that are mutated in the B.1.351 and B.1.1.7 variants. Spike-specific TCR breadth and depth rose significantly after two AZD1222 doses compared with day 0 and with MenACWY recipients. Vaccine-associated CD4 TCRs spanned the whole spike protein, with dominant responses in regions 160-218 and 743-854.

CDR1 MNHEY and CDR2 SVGAGI are derived from the germline V gene. From the cysteine up to the phenylalanine, the CDR3 has a length of 12 residues. CDR3 DNA only is kept here, 36 bases in frame from base 1. Trimming costs V 6 bases and J 7 bases, and their ends lie 12 bases apart. The time point label here, explained by the study, means: about 28 days (+/-7) after the second vaccine dose. AZD1222 recipients given second doses at about 4 weeks or at about 12 weeks were pooled, since spike-specific TCR depth and breadth were not found to differ between the two schedules. The vaccinee samples were drawn from two UK trials, COV001 and COV002, one of which was a single-blind randomized controlled phase 2/3 trial testing AZD1222 (ChAdOx1 nCoV-19) in healthy adults. For TCRbeta chain sequencing, PBMC samples were collected from trial participants at day 0 and at day 28 after the second dose.

The source is an adult who received the AZD1222 COVID-19 vaccine. The rearrangement joined TRBV6-5 to TRBJ1-1; a tentative D match to TRBD1 spans 5 bases. The source material was peripheral blood, sampled 28 days after the second AZD1222 dose. The CDR3: CASSNGGGEAFF. The sequence in DNA is TGTGCCAGCAGCAACGGGGGGGGTGAAGCTTTCTTT.